This T cell receptor beta chain derives from a study of shared clonotypes between healthy human individuals. Study information: Researchers assigned three CD4 naive, three CD4 memory, two CD8 naive and one CD8 memory plate to each donor.

Concerning this clone itself: The target antigen is unknown.

The donor population consisted of healthy HIV-negative adults with no recent acute infections or vaccinations. When replicate PCRs were run on sorted subsets, they used 200 to 250 ng DNA, about 30,000 T cell genomes. The data were produced by immunoSEQ multiplex PCR, yet TCRdb's version contains in-frame clones alone and is incomplete. The sample has 500,000 to 550,000 clones; approximately 94% are singletons. The length of the CDR3 is 15 residues. Study-wide findings and caveats: Having only a few donors restricted how much genetic and exposure-history diversity was captured.

This receptor was identified in a woman in her twenties or thirties in good health. Input material: naive CD4+ T cells sorted from blood. The subset: CD45RA+ positively selected. The J gene is TRBJ1-5, the V gene TRBV21-1. TRBV21-1 is termed a pseudogene. CDR3 protein: CARTDEGRSNQPQHF. The CDR3 bases are TGTGCCAGGACGGATGAGGGCCGGAGCAATCAGCCCCAGCATTTT.